This TCR beta chain was found in a study of post-analysis software for immune sequencing data. This clonotype showed up many times. Its matching antigen is unknown. TCR beta cDNA libraries had unique molecular identifiers. Starting from roughly 1.1 to 9.2 million T cells, the study yielded roughly 0.5 million cDNA molecules. Using its own MiXCR run on the PCR reads, TCRdb lists one record per CDR3 protein. This sample has over 700,000 distinct CDR3 sequences, with around 27% found just once. Findings and caveats of the study: Five TRBV segments were significantly more frequent in patients than in controls. TRBV5-6, TRBV5-1 and TRBV20-1 were among these segments. In multiple sclerosis, normalized Chao1 diversity was significantly below that of controls.

The germline gives CDR1 SGHAT, CDR2 FQNNGV. The V end lost 9 bases, the J end lost 5 bases, and 13 bases lay between the germline ends. The CDR3 is made up of 12 amino acids. Source material: blood. The receptor was isolated from a girl between 10 and 17 years old with multiple sclerosis. The J gene is TRBJ2-5, the V gene TRBV11-2; D perhaps matches TRBD1 (6 bases). CDR3 sequence (DNA): TGTGCCAGTTTAGGGGGTGGTGAGACCCAGTACTTC. Protein product: CASLGGGETQYF.